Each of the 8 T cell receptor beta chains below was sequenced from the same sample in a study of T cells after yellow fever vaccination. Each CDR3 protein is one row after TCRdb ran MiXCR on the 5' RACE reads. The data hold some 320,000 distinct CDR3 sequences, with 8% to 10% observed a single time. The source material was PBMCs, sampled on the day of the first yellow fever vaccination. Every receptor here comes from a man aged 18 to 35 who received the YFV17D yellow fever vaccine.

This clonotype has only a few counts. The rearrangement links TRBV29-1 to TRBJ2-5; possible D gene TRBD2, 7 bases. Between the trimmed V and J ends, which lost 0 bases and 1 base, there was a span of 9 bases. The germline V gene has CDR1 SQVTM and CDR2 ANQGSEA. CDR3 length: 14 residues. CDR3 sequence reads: CSVEDRGAQETQYF. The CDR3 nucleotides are TGCAGCGTTGAAGACCGGGGGGCCCAAGAGACCCAGTACTTC.

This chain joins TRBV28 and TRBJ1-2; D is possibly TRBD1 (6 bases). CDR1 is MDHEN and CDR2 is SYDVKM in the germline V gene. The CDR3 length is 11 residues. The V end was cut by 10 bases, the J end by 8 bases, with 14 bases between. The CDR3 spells CATLDRSGYTF. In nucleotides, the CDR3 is TGTGCCACCCTCGACAGGAGCGGCTACACCTTC.

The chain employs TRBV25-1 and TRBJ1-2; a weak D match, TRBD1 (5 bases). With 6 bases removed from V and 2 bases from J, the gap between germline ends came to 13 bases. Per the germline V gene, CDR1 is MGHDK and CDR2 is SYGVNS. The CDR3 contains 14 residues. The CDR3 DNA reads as TGTGCCAGCAGGGACCGGAGGGACAACTATGGCTACACCTTC. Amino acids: CASRDRRDNYGYTF.

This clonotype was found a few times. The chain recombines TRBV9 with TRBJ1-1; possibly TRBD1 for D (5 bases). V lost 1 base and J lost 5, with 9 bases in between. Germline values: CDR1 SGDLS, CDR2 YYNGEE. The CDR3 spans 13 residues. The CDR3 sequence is CASSVQGWTEAFF. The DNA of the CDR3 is TGTGCCAGCAGCGTACAGGGATGGACTGAAGCTTTCTTT.

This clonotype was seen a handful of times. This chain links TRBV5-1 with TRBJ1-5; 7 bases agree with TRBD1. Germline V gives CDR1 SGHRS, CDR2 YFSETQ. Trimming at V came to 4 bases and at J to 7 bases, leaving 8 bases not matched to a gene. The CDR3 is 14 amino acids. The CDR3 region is CASSPGTAEQPQHF. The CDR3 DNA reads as TGCGCCAGCAGCCCCGGGACAGCTGAACAGCCCCAGCATTTT. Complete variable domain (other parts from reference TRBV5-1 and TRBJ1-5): KAGVTQTPRYLIKTRGQQVTLSCSPISGHRSVSWYQQTPGQGLQFLFEYFSETQRNKGNFPGRFSGRQFSNSRSEMNVSTLELGDSALYLCASSPGTAEQPQHFGDGTRLSIL.

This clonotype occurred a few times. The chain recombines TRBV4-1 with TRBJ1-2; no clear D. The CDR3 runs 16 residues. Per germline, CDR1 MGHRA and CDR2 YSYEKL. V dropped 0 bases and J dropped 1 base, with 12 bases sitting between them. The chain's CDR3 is CASSQEWAPLNYGYTF. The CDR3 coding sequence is TGCGCCAGCAGCCAAGAGTGGGCCCCGCTTAACTATGGCTACACCTTC.

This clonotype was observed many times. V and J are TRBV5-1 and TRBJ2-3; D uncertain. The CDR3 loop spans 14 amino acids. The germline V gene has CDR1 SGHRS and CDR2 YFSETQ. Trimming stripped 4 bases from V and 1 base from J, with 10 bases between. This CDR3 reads CASSPPAGTDTQYF. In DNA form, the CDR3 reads TGCGCCAGCAGCCCCCCAGCCGGCACAGATACGCAGTATTTT.

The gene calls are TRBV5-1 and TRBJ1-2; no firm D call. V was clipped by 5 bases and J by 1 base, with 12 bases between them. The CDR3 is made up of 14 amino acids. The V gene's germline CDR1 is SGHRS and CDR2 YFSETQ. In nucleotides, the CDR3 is TGCGCCAGCAGGAGTCAAGGACTTAACTATGGCTACACCTTC. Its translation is CASRSQGLNYGYTF.